Each of the 15 T cell receptor beta chains below was sequenced from the same sample in a study of blood T cell repertoires in COVID-19. Generated by immunoSEQ multiplex PCR, the TCRdb table keeps only in-frame clones and is missing some. The data hold about 190,000 clones, with approximately 80% observed a single time. Sequences were obtained from peripheral blood. The receptors shown here come from a woman aged 45-65 years with acute or convalescent COVID-19.

Turning to this clone: At one end, the junction sequence differs from germline, possibly due to a read error. The chain employs TRBV6-5 and TRBJ2-7, with D perhaps matching TRBD1 (6 bases). CDR1 MNHEY and CDR2 SVGAGI come from the germline V gene. The CDR3 has 13 amino acids. In DNA, the CDR3 is TGTGCCAGCAGCGGAACAGGGAAGACGCCTGGGAACTTC. Protein sequence: CASSGTGKTPGNF.

The chain is built from TRBV25-1 and TRBJ1-2; D remains ambiguous. Germline V gene data show CDR1 as MGHDK and CDR2 as SYGVNS. The CDR3 has 13 amino acids. Trimming removed 5 bases from V and 2 bases from J, with 9 bases in between. The CDR3 DNA reads TGTGCCAGCAGTCCGGTCAAGAACTATGGCTACACCTTC. Translating gives CASSPVKNYGYTF.

The chain has TRBV14 and TRBJ1-1; maybe TRBD1 (5 bases). The CDR3 loop spans 16 amino acids. Per germline, CDR1 SGHDN and CDR2 FVKESK. Trimming pared 0 bases from V and 1 base from J, leaving 12 bases between. The CDR3, as DNA: TGTGCCAGCAGCCAAGATATTGGGGCCCGGAACACTGAAGCTTTCTTT. Translated, it gives CASSQDIGARNTEAFF.

In nucleotides, the CDR3 is TGTGCTAGTGGTTTGGGAACAGGGTACGAGCAGTACTTC. Protein product: CASGLGTGYEQYF. The V gene is TRBV12-5, the J gene TRBJ2-7; perhaps TRBD1 as D (6 bases). The V end lost 1 base, the J end lost 4 bases, and 8 bases lay between the germline ends. This CDR3 is 13 amino acids long. From germline, CDR1 is LGHNT and CDR2 FRNRAP.

The J gene is TRBJ1-2, the V gene TRBV24-1, with 7 bases fitting TRBD1. The length of the CDR3 is 15 residues. With V trimmed by 3 bases and J by 4 bases, 7 bases remained unmatched. Germline V CDR1 and CDR2: KGHDR, SFDVKD. The CDR3 region is CATSDEQGSFYGYTF. The CDR3, as DNA: TGTGCCACCAGTGATGAACAGGGGTCTTTCTATGGCTACACCTTC.

On this clone itself: One junction end disagrees with the germline gene, perhaps due to a read error. The chain couples TRBV7-2 to TRBJ2-7; D is possibly TRBD1 (5 bases). Per germline, CDR1 SGHTA and CDR2 FQGNSA. There are 14 residues in the CDR3. In DNA form, the CDR3 reads TGTGCCAGCAGCCAAACTCTAGGGGCAGTCGTCCAAAGTTTC. This codes for CASSQTLGAVVQSF.

This clone was seen only a few times. The CDR3 reads CASRLEAQNTEAFF. DNA of the CDR3: TGTGCCAGCAGGCTAGAAGCTCAGAACACTGAAGCTTTCTTT. V gene TRBV28 combines with J gene TRBJ1-1; D remains ambiguous. Trimming took off 6 bases at V and 1 base at J, with 12 bases between the two ends. Germline CDR1 is MDHEN and CDR2 is SYDVKM. This CDR3 is built from 14 residues.

The V gene is TRBV24-1, the J gene TRBJ2-3; D is perhaps TRBD2 (5 bases). The CDR3 is 13 amino acids. The germline CDR1 and CDR2 sequences are KGHDR and SFDVKD. V was shortened by 4 bases and J by 6 bases, with 10 bases between the two germline ends. The CDR3 DNA sequence: TGTGCCACCAGTGAGGCCTCGGGGGATACGCAGTATTTT. It encodes CATSEASGDTQYF.

The chain recombines TRBV5-1 with TRBJ1-6; TRBD1 might be the D (5 bases). V lost 0 bases and J 7 bases, leaving 17 bases between the germline ends. Germline V gene sequence: CDR1 SGHRS, CDR2 YFSETQ. The CDR3 has 17 residues. The CDR3 nucleotides read TGCGCCAGCAGCTTGGCTCCTGGGCAGGGTGGCAATTCACCCCTCCACTTT. Translation: CASSLAPGQGGNSPLHF.

The chain is built from TRBV5-5 and TRBJ1-5; 7 bases are shared with TRBD1. This CDR3 is 13 amino acids long. Germline assignment: CDR1 SGHKS and CDR2 YYEKEE (reference sequence). V trimming: 5 bases; J trimming: 7 bases; junction bases outside the gene matches: 6. Here the CDR3 DNA reads TGTGCCAGCAGTTTTAGGGGGCCCCAGCCCCAGCATTTT. Its translation is CASSFRGPQPQHF.

The rearrangement joins TRBV9 to TRBJ2-5; 9 bases map to TRBD1. Trimming removed 4 bases from V and 4 bases from J; junction bases left unmatched: 8. Germline-derived CDR1 and CDR2 are SGDLS and YYNGEE. CDR3 size: 15 residues. The CDR3 sequence is CASSSPGQGGETQYF. The CDR3 DNA reads TGTGCCAGCAGCTCACCGGGACAGGGCGGAGAGACCCAGTACTTC. The full variable domain, completed using reference TRBV9 and TRBJ2-5, is DSGVTQTPKHLITATGQRVTLRCSPRSGDLSVYWYQQSLDQGLQFLIQYYNGEERAKGNILERFSAQQFPDLHSELNLSSLELGDSALYFCASSSPGQGGETQYFGPGTRLLVL.

For the CDR3, the DNA is TGTGCCACCAGCAGAGTATCTAGCTCCTACGAGCAGTACTTC. Protein sequence: CATSRVSSSYEQYF. This rearrangement joins TRBV15 to TRBJ2-7; no clear D. V was trimmed by 1 base and J by 0 bases, leaving 7 bases between them. Germline CDR1 and CDR2: LNHNV and YYDKDF (reference sequence). The CDR3 is made up of 14 amino acids. Based on the CDR3 plus reference TRBV15 and TRBJ2-7, the full variable domain is DAMVIQNPRYQVTQFGKPVTLSCSQTLNHNVMYWYQQKSSQAPKLLFHYYDKDFNNEADTPDNFQSRRPNTSFCFLDIRSPGLGDTAMYLCATSRVSSSYEQYFGPGTRLTVT.

This chain links TRBV5-6 with TRBJ2-4; no firm D call. Trimming took 2 bases from V and 3 from J, leaving 3 bases between them. CDR1 is SGHDT, CDR2 YYEEEE, per germline. This CDR3 comprises 12 residues. The CDR3 loop is CASSFGKNIQYF. The CDR3 DNA reads TGTGCCAGCAGCTTCGGCAAAAACATTCAGTACTTC.

The chain is built from TRBV6-5 and TRBJ1-2; 10 nucleotides align to TRBD1. The germline V gene encodes CDR1 MNHEY and CDR2 SVGAGI. With 2 bases clipped from V and 5 bases from J, the junction kept 5 bases outside the gene matches. The CDR3 totals 15 residues. This chain's CDR3 is CASSYRDRGSYGYTF. The CDR3, as DNA: TGTGCCAGCAGTTACCGGGACAGGGGAAGTTATGGCTACACCTTC.

The chain joins TRBV9 to TRBJ2-3; TRBD2 aligns across 7 bases. This CDR3 is 15 amino acids long. Trimming removed 2 bases from V and 1 base from J; junction bases left unmatched: 4. CDR1 SGDLS and CDR2 YYNGEE come from the germline V gene. DNA of the CDR3: TGTGCCAGCAGCGTGGCGGGAGTTCGCACAGATACGCAGTATTTT. Its protein is CASSVAGVRTDTQYF.